This T cell receptor (beta chain) stems from a study of blood T cell repertoires in COVID-19. Overall study context: COVID-19 samples, acute and convalescent, were from the United States, Italy and Spain. T cells, B-cell-depleted T cells, or PBMCs supplied cDNA or gDNA.

Per the authors' pipeline: Amplifying reference gene primers gave estimates of nucleated cell counts. The assay was immunoSEQ multiplex PCR, and TCRdb's table has in-frame clones only and misses some. That table gives V, J and clone size, and the DNA gave D and trimming. The sample includes over 95,000 clones, 85% of them seen just once. Turning to this clone: The sample has other DNA sequences that encode this CDR3 too.

Germline CDR1 reads KGHSH; CDR2 reads LQKENI. The junction had 0 bases not matched to a gene; V was cut back by 3 bases and J by 1 base. The CDR3 runs 15 residues. The chain uses TRBV18 and TRBJ1-4, with 9 bases lining up with TRBD1. This receptor was obtained from a human donor in a cohort sampled during active COVID-19. Sequencing used peripheral blood. Here the CDR3 reads CASSPTGGTNEKLFF. CDR3 nucleotides: TGTGCCAGCTCACCGACAGGGGGAACTAATGAAAAACTGTTTTTT.